This T cell receptor (beta chain) was identified during a study of T cells after posttransplantation cyclophosphamide (dated by TCRdb to 2016 to 2017). With regard to the full study: Using TRB sequencing, the study followed how the T cell repertoire rebuilt after myeloablative bone marrow transplantation with posttransplantation cyclophosphamide given as GVHD prophylaxis. Samples from 35 PTCy-treated patients and 15 to 20 related bone marrow donors of those patients were subjected to antigen receptor sequencing. Blood from all 35 or so PTCy patients who had 1-year posttransplant specimens underwent TRB sequencing. In 3 patients, up to about 3 additional blood samples taken between 2 and 5.2 years after transplant also underwent TRB sequencing, as did pretransplant blood from several patients. Because TRA and TRB clonality correlated tightly in about 10 samples, later TCR analyses were limited to TRB. Public TRB sequences were compared against a database of over 3,000 sequences linked to responses to pathogens, tumor antigens, self-antigens and alloantigens. The study at large found these results: Donor-recipient similarity was low at 1-2 months but increased during the first year, and donor CD8+ memory clones often dominated later blood repertoires. Across the approximately 42 patients, TRB clonality was highly associated with recipient CMV seropositivity and CMV reactivation, and diversity with PTCy was similar to that in the CNI/methotrexate controls. The TRB repertoires of T cells infiltrating skin or the GI tract showed only limited overlap with the TRB repertoires found in blood.

This clone came up many times. The antigen it recognizes is unknown. No base-level quality is on record; no much larger clone is a single base apart. Genomic DNA was the input for TRB sequencing, which was run either with the immunoSEQ assay at survey resolution or with the hsTCRB kit. The authors processed their data as follows. The immunoSEQ software was used for initial read processing, and the LymphoSeq R package was used for repertoire analyses. For each TRB dataset, clonality was calculated as 1 minus normalized Shannon entropy, and the Gini coefficient was computed as well. Phenotypes of unsorted samples were inferred by mapping TRB sequences from sorted subsets of the recipient or donor onto unsorted samples of the same recipient. TCRdb took this table from immuneACCESS and kept in-frame rearrangements with V and J called. Such tables lack part of the clones; where checked against another copy, unresolved V genes explain under half of the gap, and the rest is unexplained. Clone size and the V and J calls come from that table; the DNA yielded D and trimming. This sample contains some 23,000 clones, none of which is a singleton. The top ten clones comprise about 1.8% of the sample.

CDR1 and CDR2, per the germline V gene (reference sequence), are MNHNY and SVGAGI. V ends up 6 bases short and J 3 bases short, with an unmatched junction base count of 8. The CDR3, cysteine through phenylalanine, is 15 amino acids long. Only CDR3 DNA remains: 45 bases, in frame from the first base. The sample's treatment or condition label, decoded: high-dose cyclophosphamide on days +3 and +4 as single-agent GVHD prophylaxis. Patients in the PTCy group got busulfan and fludarabine conditioning, a marrow graft from a related or unrelated donor, and cyclophosphamide on days +3 and +4. The PTCy-treated patients were enrolled in a prospective multi-institutional clinical trial. Peripheral blood and bone marrow mononuclear cells were isolated by Ficoll-Hypaque density centrifugation and were cryopreserved.

The sequence was obtained from a male patient in his late teens or twenties who received an allogeneic stem cell transplant from a related donor, was CMV-positive, and had no GVHD. Following a transplant, some T lymphocytes may have been derived from the graft donor. Sequencing was performed on PBMCs, taken after allogeneic stem cell transplant with posttransplant cyclophosphamide. The V and J genes are TRBV6-6 and TRBJ2-7; 10 middle bases align to TRBD1. The DNA is TGTGCCAGCAGGCCCGGGACAGGGGTCAGCTACGAGCAGTACTTC. It is translated as CASRPGTGVSYEQYF.